This TCR beta chain was captured by sequencing in a study of blood T cells in healthy people across ages. Regarding this clonotype: The junction does not match germline at one end; this may be a read error.

A second PCR, run for about 7 to 11 cycles, used a sample-barcoded 5' primer plus a J-beta primer mix. Every single cDNA molecule received a tag from a template-switch adaptor with 12 random nucleotides. Every individual sample yielded 2.5 million or more paired-end reads (each containing CDR3). One entry per CDR3 protein, called by TCRdb with MiXCR from the 5' RACE reads. Of about 1.6 million distinct CDR3 sequences in the sample, roughly 32% were seen once. Isolating PBMCs gave at least 6 million of these cells per sample. The CDR3 is 18 amino acids. Per germline, CDR1 LGHDT and CDR2 YNNKEL (reference sequence).

The chain couples TRBV3-1 to TRBJ2-1; 9 nucleotides line up with TRBD2. The sequenced sample consisted of blood. The clonotype was recovered from a woman aged 30 to 39 in good health. The CDR3 sequence is CVSSQYSGGRASGNEQFF. As DNA, the CDR3 is TGTGTCAGCAGCCAATATTCCGGCGGGAGGGCCTCGGGGAATGAGCAGTTCTTC.